The source of this TCR beta chain is a study of T cell responses to AZD1222 COVID-19 vaccine. This clone occurred once. Its specificity is unknown. General study points: Targeting of unmutated variant regions was reportedly seen in nearly half of spike-specific TCRs. Baseline serology detected seropositivity in only five to seven AZD1222 recipients. After two AZD1222 doses, spike-specific TCR breadth and depth rose versus day 0.

Germline V gives CDR1 MDHEN, CDR2 SYDVKM. The CDR3 spans 14 residues. V shed 3 bases and J 3 bases; nucleotides not matched to a gene: 3. Produced via immunoSEQ multiplex PCR; TCRdb's table is partial and in-frame only. The sample consists of about 79,000 clones, 75% to 85% of them appearing once. Specimen: peripheral blood, collected on day 0 of AZD1222 vaccination. The chain employs TRBV28 and TRBJ2-5, with 8 bases matching TRBD2. This TCR was recovered from an adult in good health. The CDR3 reads CASSFLRGEETQYF. CDR3 DNA sequence: TGTGCCAGCAGTTTTTTGCGGGGGGAAGAGACCCAGTACTTC.